Listed here are 17 T cell receptor beta chains from one sample, sequenced in a study of response to subunit inactivated influenza vaccine. TCRdb re-analysed the RT-PCR reads in MiXCR, keeping a single row per CDR3 protein. The table includes fewer than 800,000 distinct CDR3 sequences, approximately 14% detected once. This specimen was PBMCs from blood, taken 11 to 12 days after vaccination. The receptors come from a man aged 50 or older who received an inactivated influenza vaccine.

V gene TRBV7-2 combines with J gene TRBJ2-1, with 10 bases fitting TRBD1. The CDR3 runs to 14 residues. The germline CDR1 and CDR2 sequences are SGHTA and FQGNSA. The V segment lost 5 bases and the J segment 9 bases; nucleotides outside the gene matches: 7. CDR3 amino acids: CASSVDRGRLEQFF. The CDR3 bases are TGTGCCAGCAGCGTCGACAGGGGGCGACTTGAGCAGTTCTTC.

The chain combines TRBV5-6 with TRBJ2-1, with 10 nucleotides matching TRBD2. This CDR3 spans 17 amino acids. V lost 4 bases to trimming and J lost 8 bases; unmatched junction nucleotides: 15. The germline V gene encodes CDR1 SGHDT and CDR2 YYEEEE. The CDR3 loop is CASSPYSPGLASDEQFF. CDR3 in DNA: TGTGCCAGCAGCCCCTACTCTCCGGGACTAGCGTCAGATGAGCAGTTCTTC.

The chain links TRBV28 to TRBJ2-1; D possibly corresponds to TRBD1 (6 bases). This CDR3 is built from 18 residues. Trimming took 6 bases from V and 0 from J, leaving 21 bases between them. The V gene's germline CDR1 is MDHEN and CDR2 SYDVKM. The CDR3 DNA is TGTGCCAGCAGCTACCCAGCCCCGGGACAAAGCTCCTACAATGAGCAGTTCTTC. Residues: CASSYPAPGQSSYNEQFF.

CDR3 sequence reads: CASSSSGTGQYF. The CDR3 bases are TGTGCCAGCAGTTCTTCCGGGACGGGGCAGTATTTT. V and J are TRBV12-3 or TRBV12-4 and TRBJ2-3; D may be TRBD1 or TRBD2 (5 bases each). The V gene lost 4 bases and the J gene lost 11 bases, with 13 bases spanning the gap. There are 12 residues in the CDR3.

The chain carries TRBV5-1 and TRBJ2-1, with 11 positions matching TRBD1. V was clipped by 5 bases and J by 5 bases; unmatched bases: 6. Germline V CDR1 and CDR2: SGHRS, YFSETQ. The CDR3 covers 15 residues. The CDR3 nucleotides read TGCGCCAGCAGTAGGACAGGGGGCGACCACAATGAGCAGTTCTTC. Encoded protein: CASSRTGGDHNEQFF. The full variable domain, its missing parts supplied by reference TRBV5-1 and TRBJ2-1, is KAGVTQTPRYLIKTRGQQVTLSCSPISGHRSVSWYQQTPGQGLQFLFEYFSETQRNKGNFPGRFSGRQFSNSRSEMNVSTLELGDSALYLCASSRTGGDHNEQFFGPGTRLTVL.

This clonotype was found a few times. This chain connects TRBV20-1 to TRBJ2-7; perhaps TRBD1 as D (6 bases). The CDR3 spans 14 residues. V was shortened by 0 bases and J by 2 bases, with 11 bases between the two germline ends. Germline lookup yields CDR1 DFQATT and CDR2 SNEGSKA (reference sequence). Here the CDR3 DNA reads TGCAGTGCTAGAGATTTTCAGGGGACCTACGAGCAGTACTTC. Translation gives CSARDFQGTYEQYF.

This clonotype was recorded a few times. This rearrangement joins TRBV12-3 or TRBV12-4 to TRBJ2-7; D is unresolved. This CDR3 comprises 13 residues. V lost 2 bases to trimming and J lost 3 bases, with 8 bases between them. Here the CDR3 reads CASSLNSNYEQYF. In DNA form, the CDR3 reads TGTGCCAGCAGTTTAAACAGTAACTACGAGCAGTACTTC.

The chain carries TRBV3-1 and TRBJ2-1, with unresolved D. Germline V CDR1 and CDR2: LGHDT, YNNKEL (reference sequence). There are 14 residues in the CDR3. Trimming took 0 bases from V and 9 from J, leaving 12 bases between them. CDR3 DNA sequence: TGTGCCAGCAGCCAAGAAGTCAGAATATTTGAGCAGTTCTTC. This codes for CASSQEVRIFEQFF.

This chain joins TRBV6-1 and TRBJ2-3; a weak D match, TRBD2 (7 bases). Germline CDR1 is MNHNS and CDR2 is SASEGT. Trimming shortened V by 6 bases and J by 1 base, and 17 bases separated the two germline ends. This CDR3 contains 16 residues. Here the CDR3 reads CASRPEGGWGTDTQYF. The CDR3 DNA reads TGTGCCAGCAGACCCGAGGGGGGGTGGGGCACAGATACGCAGTATTTT.

The gene calls are TRBV9 and TRBJ2-1; possible D gene TRBD2, 5 bases. V shed 4 bases and J shed 10 bases, with 9 bases lying between them. CDR3 length: 11 amino acids. In germline, CDR1 is SGDLS, CDR2 YYNGEE. The CDR3 DNA follows: TGTGCCAGCAGCCCGGGGTCGGAGCAGTTCTTC. This translates into CASSPGSEQFF.

Only a few counts were recorded for this clonotype. The chain employs TRBV7-9 and TRBJ2-2; TRBD1 agrees at 10 bases. The V segment lost 7 bases and the J segment 5 bases; nucleotides outside the gene matches: 7. In germline, CDR1 is SEHNR, CDR2 FQNEAQ (reference sequence). The CDR3 totals 15 residues. The DNA for the CDR3 is TGTGCCAGCACCAGGGGACAGGGGAATACCGGGGAGCTGTTTTTT. It encodes CASTRGQGNTGELFF. Complete variable domain (other parts from reference TRBV7-9 and TRBJ2-2): DTGVSQNPRHKITKRGQNVTFRCDPISEHNRLYWYRQTLGQGPEFLTYFQNEAQLEKSRLLSDRFSAERPKGSFSTLEIQRTEQGDSAMYLCASTRGQGNTGELFFGEGSRLTVL.

The table lists this clonotype with many counts. The chain employs TRBV12-3 or TRBV12-4 and TRBJ2-4; 8 bases match TRBD1. CDR3 length: 17 residues. Trimming at V came to 6 bases and at J to 2 bases, leaving 12 bases not matched to a gene. CDR3 sequence reads: CASRRKGQEDSKNIQYF. In nucleotides, the CDR3 is TGTGCCAGCAGACGTAAGGGACAGGAGGACTCCAAAAACATTCAGTACTTC.

The J gene is TRBJ1-1, the V gene TRBV30; possible D gene TRBD1, 6 bases. Germline-derived CDR1 and CDR2 are GTSNPN and SVGIG (reference sequence). The length of the CDR3 is 13 residues. V was cut by 7 bases and J by 4 bases, with 16 bases left in between. The CDR3 is CAFNTGLATEAFF. DNA of the CDR3: TGTGCCTTTAACACAGGGCTCGCCACTGAAGCTTTCTTT.

In this sample, this clonotype turned up many times. The rearrangement links TRBV29-1 to TRBJ2-2; D uncertain. V was clipped by 5 bases and J by 1 base, with 8 bases between them. CDR3 size: 13 residues. Germline CDR1 reads SQVTM; CDR2 reads ANQGSEA. CDR3 bases: TGCAGCGTTACCTACATGAACACCGGGGAGCTGTTTTTT. It is translated as CSVTYMNTGELFF.

The rearrangement uses TRBV20-1 and TRBJ2-1; 8 nucleotides align to TRBD2. V dropped 7 bases and J dropped 5; count of bases not matched to a gene: 7. This CDR3 spans 13 amino acids. Germline CDR1 DFQATT, CDR2 SNEGSKA (reference sequence). The CDR3 reads CSVRGGGNNEQFF. CDR3 DNA sequence: TGCAGTGTTCGCGGCGGGGGGAACAATGAGCAGTTCTTC.

The rearrangement links TRBV28 to TRBJ1-4; the match to TRBD1 covers 7 bases. The germline V gene has CDR1 MDHEN and CDR2 SYDVKM. After removal of 6 bases from V and 7 bases from J, the junction contained 5 bases not matched to a gene. This CDR3 contains 13 residues. CDR3 residues: CASSQGTAEKLFF. The CDR3 DNA is TGTGCCAGCAGCCAAGGGACAGCTGAAAAACTGTTTTTT.

V gene TRBV11-2 combines with J gene TRBJ2-3, with a possible D match to TRBD2 (7 bases). V was cut by 5 bases and J by 0 bases, with 18 bases left in between. This CDR3 has 17 residues. Germline CDR1 reads SGHAT; CDR2 reads FQNNGV. CDR3 sequence (DNA): TGTGCCAGCAGCAGCGGCCGAGGGGGGGCTAGCACAGATACGCAGTATTTT. This encodes CASSSGRGGASTDTQYF.